Following are 10 T cell receptor beta chains from one sample sequenced in a study of long-term antiretroviral therapy in people with HIV. Survey level was the resolution at which the v3.0 immunoSEQ assay ran. The method was immunoSEQ multiplex PCR; TCRdb's version includes in-frame clones alone and lacks a portion of them. The table lists 15,000 to 20,000 clones, around nine tenths of them singletons. Sequences were derived from unsorted PBMCs, sampled 0.7 years before starting antiretroviral therapy. The source of these receptors is a man aged 45 to 65 with HIV.

Written as DNA, the CDR3 is TGTGCCAGCAGCTTAATGTTTGCCTATGGCTACACCTTC. Protein product: CASSLMFAYGYTF. The chain combines TRBV7-2 with TRBJ1-2; D not certain. This CDR3 is built from 13 residues. V lost 2 bases and J 4 bases, leaving 8 bases between the germline ends. The V gene's germline CDR1 is SGHTA and CDR2 FQGNSA.

The rearrangement joins TRBV7-8 to TRBJ2-2; TRBD2 aligns across 7 bases. CDR3 length: 18 residues. V lost 1 base to trimming and J lost 0 bases; unmatched junction nucleotides: 8. Germline V gene sequence: CDR1 SGHVS, CDR2 FQNEAQ. CDR3 protein: CASSLEGLAVANTGELFF. CDR3 coding DNA: TGTGCCAGCAGCTTAGAAGGTCTAGCGGTAGCGAACACCGGGGAGCTGTTTTTT.

V usage is TRBV18 and J usage is TRBJ2-5, with D possibly TRBD2 on 5 matching bases. V was pared by 5 bases and J by 4 bases, with 11 bases between. The CDR3 has 13 residues. The germline V gene encodes CDR1 KGHSH and CDR2 LQKENI. The CDR3 DNA is TGTGCCAGCTCAGGGAATGGAGGAGAGACCCAGTACTTC. Translating it yields CASSGNGGETQYF.

By share of the sample, this clone is large. The chain is built from TRBV7-3 and TRBJ2-6, with no clear D. This CDR3 has 16 amino acids. V was trimmed by 3 bases and J by 1 base, leaving 10 bases between them. CDR1 is SGHTA, CDR2 FQGTGA, per germline. CDR3 residues: CASSFLGASGANVLTF. The CDR3 DNA reads TGTGCCAGCAGCTTTTTGGGTGCATCTGGGGCCAACGTCCTGACTTTC.

This clone was seen once. J is TRBJ1-2 and V is TRBV2, with D perhaps matching TRBD1 (6 bases). CDR3 length: 13 amino acids. The germline V and J ends were trimmed by 4 bases and 2 bases, with 8 bases remaining between them. Germline V gene sequence: CDR1 SNHLY, CDR2 FYNNEI. For the CDR3, the DNA is TGTGCCAGCAGTGCCCAGGGGAACTATGGCTACACCTTC. Encoded protein: CASSAQGNYGYTF.

As regards this clone: The identical CDR3 is also encoded by other nucleotide sequences in the sample. This chain connects TRBV5-1 to TRBJ2-7, with 12 bases aligning to TRBD1. J was trimmed by 6 bases and V by 3 bases; bases with no gene match: 4. This CDR3 comprises 14 residues. CDR1 and CDR2 (germline): SGHRS, YFSETQ. CDR3 region: CASSSGTGGFEQYF. The CDR3 DNA sequence: TGCGCCAGCAGCTCCGGGACAGGGGGCTTCGAGCAGTACTTC.

The chain joins TRBV5-5 to TRBJ1-6, with 9 bases aligning to TRBD1. Germline trimming cut 4 bases from V and 6 bases from J; bases unmatched to any gene: 11. Germline-derived CDR1 and CDR2 are SGHKS and YYEKEE (reference sequence). There are 17 residues in the CDR3. The CDR3 DNA reads TGTGCCAGCAGCCTAACCCTACAGGGGGCGCTTAATTCACCCCTCCACTTT. It is translated as CASSLTLQGALNSPLHF.

The chain couples TRBV18 to TRBJ2-7; 7 bases fit TRBD1. CDR3 length: 15 residues. V lost 0 bases, J lost 5 bases, and 7 bases stayed unmatched. In germline, CDR1 is KGHSH, CDR2 LQKENI. The CDR3 DNA reads as TGTGCCAGCTCACCACCTCGGGGACAGACCCACGAGCAGTACTTC. Translating it yields CASSPPRGQTHEQYF. Drawing the rest from reference TRBV18 and TRBJ2-7, the complete variable domain is NAGVMQNPRHLVRRRGQEARLRCSPMKGHSHVYWYRQLPEEGLKFMVYLQKENIIDESGMPKERFSAEFPKEGPSILRIQQVVRGDSAAYFCASSPPRGQTHEQYFGPGTRLTVT.

The gene calls are TRBV29-1 and TRBJ1-1; maybe TRBD1 (5 bases). CDR1 and CDR2 from the germline V gene are SQVTM and ANQGSEA. V lost 2 bases to trimming and J lost 4 bases, with 11 bases between them. The CDR3 runs to 13 residues. The CDR3 sequence is CSVELSQGTEAFF. The CDR3 bases are TGCAGCGTTGAACTGTCGCAGGGCACTGAAGCTTTCTTT.

In its sample, this clone was seen once. V gene TRBV25-1 combines with J gene TRBJ2-3; D is undetermined. V lost 8 bases and J lost 2, with 14 bases in between. The CDR3 is made up of 14 amino acids. Germline V gene data show CDR1 as MGHDK and CDR2 as SYGVNS. The CDR3 is CASEENRATDTQYF. Written as DNA, the CDR3 is TGTGCCAGCGAGGAGAACAGAGCCACAGATACGCAGTATTTT. The full variable domain, its missing parts supplied by reference TRBV25-1 and TRBJ2-3, is EADIYQTPRYLVIGTGKKITLECSQTMGHDKMYWYQQDPGMELHLIHYSYGVNSTEKGDLSSESTVSRIRTEHFPLTLESARPSHTSQYLCASEENRATDTQYFGPGTRLTVL.